What follows is one TCR beta chain and its context. Its antigen is unidentified. The sample is drawn from a study of T cell responses to AZD1222 COVID-19 vaccine. Whole-study findings and limits: Vaccine-related CD4 TCRs covered spike, predominating at 160-218 and 743-854. Most donors were white British, females outnumbered males, and clonal diversity was possibly underestimated. Spike-specific TCR breadth and depth both grew after two AZD1222 doses.

The table came from immunoSEQ multiplex PCR; TCRdb's copy has only in-frame clones and leaves some out. This table has 150,000 to 200,000 clones, about 94% appearing once. This clonotype was obtained from an adult in good health. Here the sequenced sample was peripheral blood, taken on day 0 of AZD1222 vaccination.

The CDR3 is CASRPALMVAGELFF. Here the CDR3 DNA reads TGTGCCAGCAGACCCGCTTTAATGGTCGCCGGGGAGCTGTTTTTT. The chain joins TRBV28 to TRBJ2-2; no clear D gene. CDR1 and CDR2 (germline): MDHEN, SYDVKM. CDR3 length: 15 residues. Deletions cut 6 bases from V and 6 bases from J, with 17 bases between.